These 27 T cell receptor beta chains came from one sample sequenced in a study of T-cell reconstitution after alpha-beta-depleted transplantation in children. Unique molecular identifiers were incorporated into the prepared TCRbeta library. TCRdb re-derived calls from the PCR reads in MiXCR, one entry per CDR3 protein. This sample has around 500,000 distinct CDR3 sequences, with around 23% found just once. The sample was PBMCs, mostly from graft donor cells, taken 360 days after TCRalphabeta/CD19-depleted stem cell transplant. Receptors were obtained from a boy younger than two who had a stem cell transplant for acute myeloid leukemia, so the T cells may come from the graft donor.

This clonotype was found a few times. The chain links TRBV4-1 to TRBJ1-2, with D perhaps matching TRBD1 (5 bases). This CDR3 has 15 amino acids. Trimming stripped 4 bases from V and 8 bases from J, with 20 bases between. Per the germline V gene, CDR1 is MGHRA and CDR2 is YSYEKL. DNA for the CDR3: TGCGCCAGCAGCCCGGGACCCCGACTCACTAAGGGCTACACCTTC. This codes for CASSPGPRLTKGYTF.

This clonotype was recorded a few times. The chain has TRBV6-1 and TRBJ2-5; D unclear. Trimming stripped 2 bases from V and 5 bases from J, with 12 bases between. The CDR3 sequence is 14 residues long. The germline gives CDR1 MNHNS, CDR2 SASEGT. The DNA of the CDR3 is TGTGCCAGCAGTGAAAATCGGGTTCGGGAGACCCAGTACTTC. It codes for CASSENRVRETQYF.

The chain combines TRBV4-3 with TRBJ2-6; D unresolved. The CDR3 is made up of 17 amino acids. V was trimmed by 0 bases and J by 0 bases, leaving 9 bases between them. CDR1 is LGHNA, CDR2 YSLEER, per germline. The CDR3 protein is CASSQDQRTSGANVLTF. In DNA, the CDR3 is TGCGCCAGCAGCCAAGATCAGAGAACCTCTGGGGCCAACGTCCTGACTTTC.

This clonotype has more than one count but fewer than ten. The chain joins TRBV20-1 to TRBJ2-4, with TRBD1 identical over 7 bases. The CDR3 loop spans 12 amino acids. Germline V gene data show CDR1 as DFQATT and CDR2 as SNEGSKA (reference sequence). CDR3 residues: CKIEGAGNIQYF. The CDR3 DNA reads as TGCAAGATAGAGGGGGCTGGAAACATTCAGTACTTC.

The chain carries TRBV4-2 and TRBJ2-5; 12 nucleotides match TRBD2. Germline trimming cut 3 bases from V and 0 bases from J; bases unmatched to any gene: 5. Germline V lookup: CDR1 LGHNA, CDR2 YNFKEQ. The CDR3 spans 17 residues. DNA of the CDR3: TGTGCCAGCAGCCACCGACTAGCGGGGGCGTACCAAGAGACCCAGTACTTC. Amino acids: CASSHRLAGAYQETQYF.

This clonotype was recorded many times. The V and J genes are TRBV5-1 and TRBJ2-7, with 11 bases that match TRBD2. The CDR3 is 17 amino acids. CDR1 is SGHRS and CDR2 is YFSETQ in the germline V gene. V lost 5 bases, J lost 2 bases, and 12 bases stayed unmatched. CDR3 sequence reads: CASRQAPTSGGAYEQYV. CDR3 bases: TGCGCCAGCAGACAGGCTCCTACTAGCGGGGGCGCCTACGAGCAGTACGTC.

This clonotype was recorded many times. V and J are TRBV9 and TRBJ2-5; a possible D gene is TRBD2 (6 bases). The CDR3 covers 14 residues. Deletions cut 0 bases from V and 2 bases from J, with 8 bases between. Germline loops: CDR1 SGDLS, CDR2 YYNGEE. DNA of the CDR3: TGTGCCAGCAGCGTAGAGGCGGGGCAAGAGACCCAGTACTTC. It is translated as CASSVEAGQETQYF.

This clonotype has just one count. Mismatch with germline at one junction end may stem from a read error. The CDR3 coding sequence is TGCGCCAGCAGACAAGAGTGGGCTAGTGTTAAGGACGAGCAGTACTTC. The encoded protein is CASRQEWASVKDEQYF. J is TRBJ2-7 and V is TRBV4-3, with D hard to call. The CDR3 spans 16 residues. Germline assignment: CDR1 LGHNA and CDR2 YSLEER.

The chain has TRBV20-1 and TRBJ2-7, with D tentatively TRBD1 or TRBD2 (6 bases each). In germline, CDR1 is DFQATT, CDR2 SNEGSKA (reference sequence). The CDR3 covers 13 residues. Trimming cost V 3 bases and J 2 bases, with 11 bases left between them. The CDR3 DNA reads as TGCAGTGCTAGGCCGGAGGGGGCCTACGAGCAGTACTTC. Translation: CSARPEGAYEQYF.

This clonotype was detected ten times or more. The J gene is TRBJ2-3, the V gene TRBV4-2, with D perhaps assigned TRBD1 or TRBD2 (7 bases each). Trimming pared 0 bases from V and 2 bases from J, leaving 21 bases between. Per germline, CDR1 LGHNA and CDR2 YNFKEQ. The CDR3 extends over 19 amino acids. The CDR3 DNA follows: TGTGCCAGCAGCCAAGAAGGGGGGGGAGAAGGGGGCAACACAGATACGCAGTATTTT. It is translated as CASSQEGGGEGGNTDTQYF.

This chain connects TRBV5-1 to TRBJ2-7; no clear D. The CDR3 is made up of 12 amino acids. The germline V gene encodes CDR1 SGHRS and CDR2 YFSETQ. V was pared by 0 bases and J by 6 bases, with 7 bases between. The CDR3 loop reads CASSLGRAEQYF. CDR3 nucleotide sequence: TGCGCCAGCAGCTTGGGTAGGGCCGAGCAGTACTTC.

Many counts were recorded for this clonotype. The V and J genes are TRBV10-3 and TRBJ2-3; D might be TRBD1 (5 bases). V shed 4 bases and J shed 1 base, with 15 bases lying between them. The CDR3 runs 16 residues. CDR1 is ENHRY, CDR2 SYGVKD, per germline. CDR3 in amino acids: CAISGLGQGGTDTQYF. The CDR3 region has the DNA TGTGCCATCAGTGGGCTTGGCCAGGGTGGCACAGATACGCAGTATTTT.

The table lists this clonotype with a few counts. The V gene is TRBV5-1, the J gene TRBJ2-7; no reliable D call. The CDR3 runs 11 residues. Germline CDR1 is SGHRS and CDR2 is YFSETQ. The CDR3 here is CPYEAVYEQYF. The CDR3 nucleotides read TGCCCCTACGAGGCGGTCTACGAGCAGTACTTC.

This clonotype was counted only a few times. The CDR3 loop reads CASSLSPAGDVFDTQYF. The CDR3 DNA reads TGTGCCAGCAGCCTATCGCCAGCGGGGGATGTTTTCGATACGCAGTATTTT. J is TRBJ2-3 and V is TRBV6-1, with 8 bases lining up with TRBD2. Looked up from germline, CDR1 is MNHNS and CDR2 is SASEGT. This CDR3 region has 17 residues. J was trimmed by 6 bases and V by 6 bases; bases with no gene match: 17.

The table lists this clonotype with many counts. The J gene is TRBJ2-5, the V gene TRBV5-1, with 10 positions matching TRBD2. The V gene end was trimmed by 6 bases and the J gene end by 2 bases; junction bases not matched to a gene: 7. Germline V lookup: CDR1 SGHRS, CDR2 YFSETQ. The CDR3 sequence is 15 residues long. CDR3 sequence reads: CASNQLAGRQETQYF. DNA for the CDR3: TGCGCCAGCAACCAACTAGCGGGGCGTCAAGAGACCCAGTACTTC. The full variable domain, completed using reference TRBV5-1 and TRBJ2-5, is KAGVTQTPRYLIKTRGQQVTLSCSPISGHRSVSWYQQTPGQGLQFLFEYFSETQRNKGNFPGRFSGRQFSNSRSEMNVSTLELGDSALYLCASNQLAGRQETQYFGPGTRLLVL.

The count of this clonotype is one. J is TRBJ2-3 and V is TRBV28, with 9 bases lining up with TRBD2. The CDR3 is made up of 16 amino acids. Unmatched junction bases numbered 6, after V lost 4 bases and J lost 1 base. Germline values: CDR1 MDHEN, CDR2 SYDVKM. The CDR3 loop is CASSSSGGPGTDTQYF. CDR3 bases: TGTGCCAGCAGTTCGAGCGGGGGGCCGGGCACAGATACGCAGTATTTT.

This chain joins TRBV20-1 and TRBJ2-5; D is possibly TRBD2 (7 bases). The CDR3 loop spans 17 amino acids. Germline-derived CDR1 and CDR2 are DFQATT and SNEGSKA (reference sequence). The ends were cut back, 3 bases at V and 2 bases at J, with 22 bases in the middle. CDR3: CSASGLVRGNRQETQYF. CDR3 in DNA: TGCAGTGCTAGTGGACTAGTCAGGGGTAACCGGCAAGAGACCCAGTACTTC.

This clonotype was seen a few times. V gene TRBV7-2 combines with J gene TRBJ2-7; D is possibly TRBD1 or TRBD2 (5 bases each). Germline CDR1 reads SGHTA; CDR2 reads FQGNSA. The ends were cut back, 7 bases at V and 0 bases at J, with 13 bases in the middle. The CDR3 extends over 14 amino acids. CDR3 amino acids: CASTPGPNSYEQYF. The DNA of the CDR3 is TGTGCCAGCACCCCGGGACCCAACTCCTACGAGCAGTACTTC. The variable domain in full, completed from reference TRBV7-2 and TRBJ2-7, reads GAGVSQSPSNKVTEKGKDVELRCDPISGHTALYWYRQSLGQGLEFLIYFQGNSAPDKSGLPSDRFSAERTGGSVSTLTIQRTQQEDSAVYLCASTPGPNSYEQYFGPGTRLTVT.

This clonotype was seen repeatedly, ten times or more. The chain joins TRBV3-1 to TRBJ2-5; no clear D. Trimming removed 1 base from V and 3 bases from J, with 9 bases in between. This CDR3 comprises 14 residues. Germline CDR1 reads LGHDT; CDR2 reads YNNKEL (reference sequence). The chain's CDR3 is CASSQVPTEETQYF. The CDR3 DNA is TGTGCCAGCAGCCAAGTGCCTACAGAAGAGACCCAGTACTTC.

V gene TRBV11-2 combines with J gene TRBJ2-2; D is unclear. The CDR3 spans 14 residues. The germline CDR1 and CDR2 sequences are SGHAT and FQNNGV. V shed 6 bases and J shed 8 bases, with 16 bases lying between them. The CDR3 loop reads CASRFQAKGGELFF. CDR3 sequence (DNA): TGTGCCAGCAGATTTCAGGCAAAAGGAGGGGAGCTGTTTTTT.

This clonotype showed up many times. The CDR3 spells CASSLSGREYVSTDTQYF. DNA for the CDR3: TGTGCCAGCAGTTTATCGGGCCGGGAATACGTTAGCACAGATACGCAGTATTTT. The gene calls are TRBV27 and TRBJ2-3; tentative D call: TRBD2 (5 bases). This CDR3 has 18 residues. CDR1 and CDR2 from the germline V gene are MNHEY and SMNVEV (reference sequence). V lost 0 bases, J lost 0 bases, and 16 bases lay in between.

This clonotype was seen a few times. J is TRBJ2-5 and V is TRBV12-3 or TRBV12-4, with a tentative D call TRBD2 (6 bases). The CDR3 sequence is 14 residues long. V dropped 0 bases and J dropped 3 bases, with 8 bases sitting between them. CDR3 region: CASSLARGEETQYF. The CDR3 region has the DNA TGTGCCAGCAGTTTAGCGCGCGGGGAAGAGACCCAGTACTTC.

The V gene is TRBV20-1, the J gene TRBJ2-3; a weak D match, TRBD2 (6 bases). Germline loops: CDR1 DFQATT, CDR2 SNEGSKA (reference sequence). V was trimmed by 6 bases and J by 0 bases, leaving 16 bases between them. CDR3 length: 15 amino acids. This chain's CDR3 is CSAPRAGPSTDTQYF. CDR3 nucleotide sequence: TGCAGTGCCCCCCGCGCGGGGCCTAGCACAGATACGCAGTATTTT.

This sequence joins TRBV11-3 and TRBJ2-1; 7 positions agree with TRBD1. This CDR3 comprises 14 residues. The junction had 7 bases not matched to a gene; V was cut back by 5 bases and J by 6 bases. Per the germline V gene, CDR1 is SGHNT and CDR2 is YENEEA. CDR3 nucleotide sequence: TGTGCCAGCAGCCCCGGGGACAGTCCCAATGAGCAGTTCTTC. Translation: CASSPGDSPNEQFF.

This clonotype was seen at least ten times. The chain has TRBV20-1 and TRBJ2-4; D may be TRBD1 (7 bases). Trimming shortened V by 4 bases and J by 4 bases, and 8 bases separated the two germline ends. CDR1 DFQATT and CDR2 SNEGSKA come from the germline V gene (reference sequence). The CDR3 loop spans 12 amino acids. CDR3 residues: CSATGGKNIQYF. The CDR3 DNA sequence: TGCAGTGCTACAGGGGGGAAAAACATTCAGTACTTC.

The rearrangement joins TRBV20-1 to TRBJ2-1; TRBD2 matches 10 bases. From germline, CDR1 is DFQATT and CDR2 SNEGSKA (reference sequence). This CDR3 is 15 amino acids long. The V segment lost 3 bases and the J segment 6 bases; nucleotides outside the gene matches: 8. The CDR3 sequence: CSASLSGGTFNEQFF. As DNA, the CDR3 is TGCAGTGCTAGTCTTAGCGGGGGGACTTTCAATGAGCAGTTCTTC.

The V call is TRBV10-3, the J call TRBJ2-5; no clear D gene. Per germline, CDR1 ENHRY and CDR2 SYGVKD. Trimming removed 4 bases at V and 1 base at J, with 10 bases between. The CDR3 consists of 14 residues. In DNA, the CDR3 is TGTGCCATCAGTGCGGGCTACCTCCAAGAGACCCAGTACTTC. It yields the protein CAISAGYLQETQYF.